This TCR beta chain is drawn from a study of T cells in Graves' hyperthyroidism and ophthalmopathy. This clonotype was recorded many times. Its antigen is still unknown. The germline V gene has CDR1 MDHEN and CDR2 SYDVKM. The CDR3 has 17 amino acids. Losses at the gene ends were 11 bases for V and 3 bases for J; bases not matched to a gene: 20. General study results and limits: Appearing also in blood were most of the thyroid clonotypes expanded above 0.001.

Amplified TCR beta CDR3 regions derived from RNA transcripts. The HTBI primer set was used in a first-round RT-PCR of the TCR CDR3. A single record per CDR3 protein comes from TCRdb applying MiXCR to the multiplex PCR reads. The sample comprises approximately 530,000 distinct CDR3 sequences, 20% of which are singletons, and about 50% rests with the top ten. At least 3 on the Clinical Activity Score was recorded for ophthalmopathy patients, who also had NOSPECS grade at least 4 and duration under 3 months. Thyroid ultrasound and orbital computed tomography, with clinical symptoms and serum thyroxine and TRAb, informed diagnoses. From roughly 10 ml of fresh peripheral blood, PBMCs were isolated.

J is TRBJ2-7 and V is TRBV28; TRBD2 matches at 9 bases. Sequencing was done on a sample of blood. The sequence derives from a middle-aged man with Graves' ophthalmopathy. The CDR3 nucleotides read TGTGCCTGCCGCCGTGCGGGAGGGCCACGGGGGGGCTACGAGCAGTACTTC. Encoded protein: CACRRAGGPRGGYEQYF.